This TCR beta chain is from a study of T cells in Graves' hyperthyroidism and ophthalmopathy. Overall study: Peripheral blood was secured at the point of initial diagnosis, before any treatment.

Many counts were recorded for this clonotype. CDR3 length: 13 residues. Germline V lookup: CDR1 DFQATT, CDR2 SNEGSKA (reference sequence). With 4 bases removed from V and 4 bases from J, the gap between germline ends came to 13 bases. Patients were excluded because of uncontrolled infection, other autoimmune disease, pregnancy or lactation. Diagnosis rested on symptoms, serum thyroxine and TRAb, thyroid ultrasound, and orbital computed tomography. TCR beta CDR3 region amplification was performed from RNA transcripts. The HTBI primer set drove a first-round RT-PCR of the TCR CDR3. MiXCR was run by TCRdb on the multiplex PCR reads, yielding one entry per CDR3 protein. Among approximately 640,000 distinct CDR3 sequences listed, around 15% were seen once.

The chain uses TRBV20-1 and TRBJ2-5, with a tentative D call TRBD2 (6 bases). The specimen sequenced was blood. This clonotype was obtained from a man over 45 with Graves' hyperthyroidism. CDR3 sequence reads: CSANKVRGETQYF. The CDR3 DNA is TGCAGTGCTAATAAAGTGCGGGGAGAGACCCAGTACTTC.